Listed below are T cell receptor beta chains from one sample, sequenced in a study of cytomegalovirus exposure and HLA in healthy donors. Method: immunoSEQ multiplex PCR; TCRdb's copy keeps in-frame clones and lacks some. The profile shows around 130,000 clones, roughly 89% of them singletons. Material: PBMCs. All receptors derive from a man aged 25 to 40 in good health and CMV-seronegative. CDR3s include the opening cysteine and the closing phenylalanine or tryptophan. Size tells how often a clone was seen (once, few, many) or the class of an expanded clone, and some rows leave it out.

v_call,clone_size,j_call,cdr3_aa
TRBV6-5,NA,TRBJ2-7,CASSLRQGHEQYF
TRBV11-2,NA,TRBJ2-1,CASSFGEDREYNEQFF
TRBV6-6,NA,TRBJ2-2,CASTLRGDLGELFF
TRBV6-5,NA,TRBJ2-7,CASSRSRTGAYEQYF
TRBV5-1,few,TRBJ2-5,CASSWTVTGETQYF
TRBV7-6,NA,TRBJ1-5,CASSPNAGRGSINQPQHF
TRBV6-1,NA,TRBJ1-5,CASSDRDSNQPQHF
TRBV27,NA,TRBJ1-1,CASRGVMNTEAFF
TRBV5-4,NA,TRBJ2-1,CASSLSGGIVYNEQFF
TRBV11-2,NA,TRBJ1-1,CASSPVPERPNTEAFF
TRBV7-9,NA,TRBJ1-5,CASSAGGQPQHF
TRBV7-9,NA,TRBJ2-5,CASSLGTEQETQYF
TRBV6-4,NA,TRBJ1-2,CASSDSLQGGPYGYTF
TRBV6-6,NA,TRBJ2-7,CASSYESTQGEQYF
TRBV4-3,NA,TRBJ2-7,CASSRNFRRGTPSYEQYF
TRBV4-3,NA,TRBJ2-7,CASSQDRAGSYEQYF
TRBV27,NA,TRBJ1-1,CASSLGRGNTEAFF
TRBV5-6,NA,TRBJ1-1,CASSILQGRNTEAFF
TRBV19,NA,TRBJ1-2,CASSPPTYLLPDGYTF
TRBV19,NA,TRBJ2-7,CASSSPGQGAYEQYF
TRBV10-3,NA,TRBJ1-1,CAIRANTEAFF
TRBV9,NA,TRBJ2-5,CASSVGASGGARETQYF
TRBV19,NA,TRBJ2-1,CASSLGQSSYNEQFF
TRBV14,NA,TRBJ1-1,CASSQVQAMNTEAFF
TRBV6-5,NA,TRBJ2-7,CASSYSTVGTYEQYF
TRBV7-9,NA,TRBJ2-2,CASSLAPRLGSELFF
TRBV5-1,NA,TRBJ2-7,CASSTNRDSEQYF
TRBV19,NA,TRBJ1-2,CASSPGGAYGYTF
TRBV10-3,NA,TRBJ1-2,CAIRTRGEDGYTF